The 23 T cell receptor beta chains listed next were all sequenced from one sample in a study of technical replicates of blood from a handful of donors (dated by TCRdb to the late 2010s). Libraries were prepared through the immunoSEQ multiplex PCR assay. The clones in this table, taken by TCRdb from immuneACCESS, are in-frame only. Not every clone is retained; where verified, under half of the shortfall comes from an unresolved V gene, and the cause of the rest is unknown. The sample yields about 56,000 clones; about 95% were counted once. Of the sample, about 3% is held by the ten largest clones. Sequencing was performed on PBMCs. The receptors were sampled from a human donor in good health. Some clones in this sample may be carry-over from other donors' samples.

This clone was recorded only once. This chain joins TRBV11-1 and TRBJ2-7; TRBD1 aligns across 9 bases. The CDR3 loop spans 13 amino acids. The trim removed 6 bases at V and 3 bases at J, leaving 3 bases unmatched. The germline gives CDR1 SGHAT, CDR2 FQDESV (reference sequence). The CDR3 coding sequence is TGTGCCAGCAGAAGGACAGGGGACTACGAGCAGTACTTC. Protein sequence: CASRRTGDYEQYF.

This clone was seen once. V is TRBV27 and J is TRBJ1-4; D ambiguous. The CDR3 has 15 amino acids. The V end was cut by 5 bases, the J end by 3 bases, with 13 bases between. Germline lookup yields CDR1 MNHEY and CDR2 SMNVEV (reference sequence). The CDR3 nucleotides are TGTGCCAGCAGTGCAAGGACTGTTTCTAATGAAAAACTGTTTTTT. Translating it yields CASSARTVSNEKLFF.

The V call is TRBV5-8, the J call TRBJ2-7; 7 nucleotides match TRBD1. This CDR3 is built from 15 residues. J gave up 6 bases and V 3 bases, and 12 bases lay outside the gene matches. The germline V gene has CDR1 SGHTS and CDR2 YDEGEE. The CDR3 loop reads CASSSGQNWQREQYF. As DNA, the CDR3 is TGTGCCAGCAGCTCGGGACAGAACTGGCAACGCGAGCAGTACTTC.

This clone appeared a single time. The V call is TRBV27, the J call TRBJ2-5, with no clear D. Trimming took off 8 bases at V and 2 bases at J, with 6 bases between the two ends. CDR3 length: 11 residues. The germline CDR1 and CDR2 sequences are MNHEY and SMNVEV (reference sequence). The CDR3 DNA follows: TGTGCCAGCTGTTCTCAAGAGACCCAGTACTTC. Amino acids: CASCSQETQYF.

The chain is built from TRBV7-2 and TRBJ1-1, with TRBD1 as a possible D gene (6 bases). The CDR3 has 15 amino acids. Between the trimmed V and J ends, which lost 0 bases and 4 bases, there was a span of 12 bases. Per the germline V gene, CDR1 is SGHTA and CDR2 is FQGNSA. The CDR3, as DNA: TGTGCCAGCAGCTTAGCGAGTCGGGGGGCCACTGAAGCTTTCTTT. Translation: CASSLASRGATEAFF.

The table lists this clone with a few counts. The chain combines TRBV20-1 with TRBJ1-1; 7 nucleotides align to TRBD1. Germline V gene data show CDR1 as DFQATT and CDR2 as SNEGSKA (reference sequence). J gave up 13 bases and V 2 bases, and 4 bases lay outside the gene matches. The CDR3 is made up of 10 amino acids. The CDR3 DNA reads as TGCAGTGCTAGATCAGGGGGACTTTTCTTT. Amino acids: CSARSGGLFF.

This chain uses TRBV4-1 with TRBJ1-1; D may be TRBD1 (6 bases). This CDR3 has 16 amino acids. Trimming removed 1 base at V and 0 bases at J, with 12 bases between. CDR1 MGHRA and CDR2 YSYEKL come from the germline V gene. CDR3 residues: CASSQGAGGLNTEAFF. CDR3 bases: TGCGCCAGCAGCCAAGGAGCGGGGGGCTTGAACACTGAAGCTTTCTTT.

The V and J genes are TRBV11-1 and TRBJ2-1, with 9 bases fitting TRBD2. Germline values: CDR1 SGHAT, CDR2 FQDESV (reference sequence). The CDR3 consists of 17 residues. J was trimmed by 6 bases and V by 5 bases; bases with no gene match: 14. CDR3 in amino acids: CASSLLVSSGMVNEQFF. CDR3 DNA sequence: TGTGCCAGCAGCCTCCTCGTCTCTAGCGGGATGGTCAATGAGCAGTTCTTC.

In its sample, this clone was seen a few times. The V gene is TRBV4-3, the J gene TRBJ1-1; D uncertain. Germline values: CDR1 LGHNA, CDR2 YSLEER. Deletions cut 0 bases from V and 4 bases from J, with 6 bases between. The CDR3 covers 13 residues. In DNA, the CDR3 is TGCGCCAGCAGCCAAGATCAGGCCACTGAAGCTTTCTTT. It yields the protein CASSQDQATEAFF.

The V gene is TRBV18, the J gene TRBJ1-5; D not certain. With 4 bases removed from V and 4 bases from J, the gap between germline ends came to 8 bases. The germline V gene encodes CDR1 KGHSH and CDR2 LQKENI. This CDR3 contains 13 residues. CDR3 nucleotides: TGTGCCAGCTCACTGCACAGAAATCAGCCCCAGCATTTT. It codes for CASSLHRNQPQHF. The full variable domain, with the rest looked up from reference TRBV18 and TRBJ1-5, is NAGVMQNPRHLVRRRGQEARLRCSPMKGHSHVYWYRQLPEEGLKFMVYLQKENIIDESGMPKERFSAEFPKEGPSILRIQQVVRGDSAAYFCASSLHRNQPQHFGDGTRLSIL.

V is TRBV5-5 and J is TRBJ1-1, with 11 bases matching TRBD1. The CDR3 loop spans 13 amino acids. V shed 2 bases and J 8 bases; nucleotides not matched to a gene: 2. Germline V lookup: CDR1 SGHKS, CDR2 YYEKEE (reference sequence). The CDR3: CASSFGTGGEAFF. The CDR3 DNA follows: TGTGCCAGCAGCTTCGGGACAGGGGGAGAAGCTTTCTTT.

The count of this clone is one. The chain uses TRBV7-2 and TRBJ2-1; TRBD2 agrees at 9 bases. Germline CDR1 SGHTA, CDR2 FQGNSA. This CDR3 contains 17 residues. Trimming removed 1 base from V and 5 bases from J; junction bases left unmatched: 9. CDR3 coding DNA: TGTGCCAGCAGCTTAGGTGGTAGCGGGAGAGGGGACAATGAGCAGTTCTTC. Encoded protein: CASSLGGSGRGDNEQFF.

This chain connects TRBV9 to TRBJ2-1; 9 nucleotides agree with TRBD2. V shed 4 bases, J shed 0 bases, and the junction held 17 bases outside the gene matches. CDR1 SGDLS and CDR2 YYNGEE come from the germline V gene. CDR3 length: 20 amino acids. The CDR3 bases are TGTGCCAGCAGCCCAAGGTCGGTGGCGGGGGGGATTAGCTCCTACAATGAGCAGTTCTTC. Its translation: CASSPRSVAGGISSYNEQFF. Full variable domain (remainder filled in from reference TRBV9 and TRBJ2-1): DSGVTQTPKHLITATGQRVTLRCSPRSGDLSVYWYQQSLDQGLQFLIQYYNGEERAKGNILERFSAQQFPDLHSELNLSSLELGDSALYFCASSPRSVAGGISSYNEQFFGPGTRLTVL.

The chain links TRBV5-4 to TRBJ1-2; 9 bases align to TRBD1. The length of the CDR3 is 19 residues. Germline CDR1 is SGHNT and CDR2 is YYREEE (reference sequence). V shed 2 bases and J 4 bases; nucleotides not matched to a gene: 18. The CDR3 DNA sequence: TGTGCCAGCAGCTTCTACACCGGGACAGGGCCCGACCGAGGCTATGGCTACACCTTC. Encoded protein: CASSFYTGTGPDRGYGYTF.

The V gene is TRBV2, the J gene TRBJ2-5; perhaps TRBD2 as D (5 bases). Trimming removed 4 bases at V and 5 bases at J, with 14 bases between. The germline CDR1 and CDR2 sequences are SNHLY and FYNNEI. CDR3 length: 14 residues. CDR3 bases: TGTGCCAGCAGTGGAACTAGTTTGGTGGAGACCCAGTACTTC. This sequence encodes CASSGTSLVETQYF.

The rearrangement links TRBV6-5 to TRBJ2-1, with D tentatively TRBD2 (5 bases). The CDR3 has 14 residues. V lost 10 bases to trimming and J lost 7 bases, with 20 bases between them. CDR1 is MNHEY, CDR2 SVGAGI, per germline. CDR3 sequence reads: CATSKLGSRNEQFF. DNA for the CDR3: TGTGCCACCAGCAAACTAGGGAGTAGGAATGAGCAGTTCTTC.

In regard to this clone: Other DNA sequences in this specimen translate into the identical CDR3. The chain links TRBV5-1 to TRBJ1-1; D remains ambiguous. The CDR3 covers 14 residues. Germline CDR1 and CDR2: SGHRS and YFSETQ. Trimming shortened V by 5 bases and J by 3 bases, and 14 bases separated the two germline ends. CDR3 sequence (DNA): TGCGCCAGCAGTCCCGCTGGCGGGTACACTGAAGCTTTCTTT. Its protein product is CASSPAGGYTEAFF.

The chain combines TRBV5-4 with TRBJ1-2, with D maybe TRBD1 (6 bases). Germline assignment: CDR1 SGHNT and CDR2 YYREEE (reference sequence). The CDR3 has 13 amino acids. The V and J ends lost 6 bases and 6 bases respectively, with 15 bases between them. CDR3 sequence: CASITQGLNGYTF. The CDR3 DNA is TGTGCCAGCATAACTCAGGGGTTAAATGGCTACACCTTC.

This clone occurred once. The rearrangement joins TRBV19 to TRBJ1-1; 8 nucleotides line up with TRBD1. The CDR3 totals 13 residues. V gave up 5 bases and J gave up 3 bases; unmatched junction bases: 2. CDR1 and CDR2 (germline): LNHDA, SQIVND (reference sequence). CDR3 region: CASSVQGDTEAFF. The CDR3 DNA reads TGTGCCAGTAGTGTACAGGGGGACACTGAAGCTTTCTTT.

The rearrangement joins TRBV4-3 to TRBJ1-1; TRBD1 matches at 7 bases. Germline assignment: CDR1 LGHNA and CDR2 YSLEER. CDR3 length: 16 amino acids. Trimming removed 0 bases from V and 1 base from J; junction bases left unmatched: 5. This chain's CDR3 is CASSQDLTGWNTEAFF. DNA of the CDR3: TGCGCCAGCAGCCAAGACTTGACAGGGTGGAACACTGAAGCTTTCTTT.

V and J are TRBV11-1 and TRBJ2-7; tentative D call: TRBD2 (6 bases). V lost 5 bases, J lost 3 bases, and 14 bases lay in between. The germline CDR1 and CDR2 sequences are SGHAT and FQDESV (reference sequence). This CDR3 is built from 14 residues. The CDR3 is CASSRGGAGYEQYF. The CDR3 region has the DNA TGTGCCAGCAGCCGGGGCGGGGCGGGCTACGAGCAGTACTTC.

The rearrangement links TRBV5-4 to TRBJ2-7; D unclear. The CDR3 loop spans 16 amino acids. In germline, CDR1 is SGHNT, CDR2 YYREEE (reference sequence). Deletions cut 3 bases from V and 1 base from J, with 17 bases between. This CDR3 reads CASSSSYRDGSYEQYF. The CDR3 coding sequence is TGTGCCAGCAGCTCTTCCTACAGAGATGGTTCCTACGAGCAGTACTTC.

The chain employs TRBV5-4 and TRBJ1-6; tentatively, D is TRBD1 (6 bases). V gave up 1 base and J gave up 6 bases, with 17 bases separating them. Germline CDR1 reads SGHNT; CDR2 reads YYREEE (reference sequence). The CDR3 loop spans 17 amino acids. The CDR3 is CASSLSSRTGINSPLHF. The CDR3 nucleotides read TGTGCCAGCAGCTTGAGTTCTAGAACAGGGATTAATTCACCCCTCCACTTT.